This TCR beta chain came from a study of response to subunit inactivated influenza vaccine (dated by TCRdb to the late 2010s). In the study overall: Deep quantitative profiling of the T cell receptor repertoire was used in the study to follow responses to a trivalent subunit inactivated influenza vaccine. Results the study describes overall, beyond this receptor: It was suggested by the authors that each seasonal influenza vaccination may recruit only a limited number of new T cells.

Concerning this clonotype itself: Its target antigen remains unknown. No qualities accompany the bases; no much larger clone lies one base away.

The CDR3 runs 17 amino acids, cysteine and phenylalanine included. This entry keeps only the CDR3 DNA: 51 bases, framed from base 1. Reading the germline V gene (reference sequence) gives CDR1 DFQATT and CDR2 SNEGSKA. At the junction V is shortened by 0 bases and J by 0 bases; bases outside the gene matches: 7. Library preparation employed RT-PCR. The listed sequencing device is Illumina HiSeq 2500. The raw public reads went through TCRdb reprocessing: fastp at Q25, MiXCR clone calling, in-frame beta chains kept. Identical CDR3 protein sequences are pooled into one entry, listed with their most common genes and DNA. The sample contains 500,000 to 600,000 distinct CDR3 sequences, 12% to 15% of them found a single time. The top ten clones comprise around 10% of the sample.

The source of this sequence is a man in his fifties or sixties who received an inactivated influenza vaccine. Donor details come from another sample of the same person, matched by shared clones. Recombination connected TRBV20-1 to TRBJ2-7; 11 central bases correspond to TRBD1. Specimen: PBMCs from blood, collected 11 to 12 days after vaccination. The CDR3 region: CSARDLAGQGASYEQYF. The nucleotide sequence reads as follows: TGCAGTGCTAGAGATCTCGCCGGACAGGGGGCCTCCTACGAGCAGTACTTC.